The present T cell receptor (beta chain) was sequenced within a study of early T cells in non-severe SARS-CoV-2 infection. Study overall: It was bulk RNA from unsorted whole blood that was sequenced, and the chains were unpaired. Overall study results and limits: There was a bias toward anti-spike CD8 responses in VDJdb matching, which missed private and CD4 specificities.

Individual cDNA molecules each received unique molecular identifiers attached to them. A single record per CDR3 protein comes from TCRdb applying MiXCR to the 5' RACE reads. Here the sample spans roughly 64,000 distinct CDR3 sequences, approximately 14% being singletons. This clonotype was found a few times. The antigen remains unidentified. CDR3 length: 13 residues. Trimming shortened V by 7 bases and J by 10 bases, and 17 bases separated the two germline ends. Germline V CDR1 and CDR2: DFQATT, SNEGSKA (reference sequence). Sequencing was carried out using whole blood. The chain recombines TRBV20-1 with TRBJ1-6; D is perhaps TRBD1 (5 bases). This receptor was identified in an adult who was a healthcare worker with PCR-confirmed SARS-CoV-2 infection or an uninfected control (not recorded which). The CDR3 protein is CSVSRGRGSPLHF. The CDR3 bases are TGCAGTGTAAGCCGAGGACGGGGGTCACCCCTCCACTTT.